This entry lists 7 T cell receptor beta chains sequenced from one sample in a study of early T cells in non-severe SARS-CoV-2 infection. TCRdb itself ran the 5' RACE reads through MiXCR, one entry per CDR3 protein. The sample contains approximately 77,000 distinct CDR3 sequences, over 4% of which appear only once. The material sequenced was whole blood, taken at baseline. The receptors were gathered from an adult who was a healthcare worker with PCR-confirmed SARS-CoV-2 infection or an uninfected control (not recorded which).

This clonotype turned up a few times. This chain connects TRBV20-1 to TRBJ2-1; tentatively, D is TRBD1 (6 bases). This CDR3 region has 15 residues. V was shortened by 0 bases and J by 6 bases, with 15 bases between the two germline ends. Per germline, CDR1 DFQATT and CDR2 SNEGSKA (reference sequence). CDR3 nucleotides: TGCAGTGCTAGAGATCGATCGAGGGGGAGCAATGAGCAGTTCTTC. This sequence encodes CSARDRSRGSNEQFF.

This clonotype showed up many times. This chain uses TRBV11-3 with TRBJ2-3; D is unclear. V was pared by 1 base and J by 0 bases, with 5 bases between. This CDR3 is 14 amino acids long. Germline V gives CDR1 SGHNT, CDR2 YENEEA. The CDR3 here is CASSLVTSTDTQYF. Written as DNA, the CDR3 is TGTGCCAGCAGCTTAGTCACCAGCACAGATACGCAGTATTTT.

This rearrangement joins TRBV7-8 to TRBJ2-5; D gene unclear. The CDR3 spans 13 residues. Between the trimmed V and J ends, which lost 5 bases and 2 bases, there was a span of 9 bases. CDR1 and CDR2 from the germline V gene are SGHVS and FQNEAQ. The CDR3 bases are TGTGCCAGCAGCGGCTACAATCAAGAGACCCAGTACTTC. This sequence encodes CASSGYNQETQYF.

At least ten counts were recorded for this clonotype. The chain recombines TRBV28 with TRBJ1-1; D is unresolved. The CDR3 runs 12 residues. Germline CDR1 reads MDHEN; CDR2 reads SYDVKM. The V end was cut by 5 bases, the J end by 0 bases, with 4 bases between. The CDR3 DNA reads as TGTGCCAGCAGTACAATGAACACTGAAGCTTTCTTT. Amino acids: CASSTMNTEAFF.

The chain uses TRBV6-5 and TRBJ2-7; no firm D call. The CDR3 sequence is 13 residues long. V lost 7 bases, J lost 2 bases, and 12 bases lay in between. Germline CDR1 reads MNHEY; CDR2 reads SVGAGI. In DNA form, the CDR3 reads TGTGCCAGCAAGCCGATACTTGCCTACGAGCAGTACTTC. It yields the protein CASKPILAYEQYF.

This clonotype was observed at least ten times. The CDR3 sequence: CASSSPYWGSGSPDEQFF. In DNA form, the CDR3 reads TGTGCCAGCAGCTCACCCTATTGGGGTAGCGGGAGCCCTGATGAGCAGTTCTTC. This chain joins TRBV13 and TRBJ2-1; TRBD2 matches 9 bases. The CDR3 has 18 amino acids. The germline CDR1 and CDR2 sequences are PRHDT and FYEKMQ (reference sequence). V dropped 4 bases and J dropped 8; count of bases not matched to a gene: 18.

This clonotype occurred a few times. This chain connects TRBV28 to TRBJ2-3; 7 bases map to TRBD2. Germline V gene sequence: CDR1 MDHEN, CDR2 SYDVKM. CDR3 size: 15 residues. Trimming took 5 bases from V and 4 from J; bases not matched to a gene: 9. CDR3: CASSRRIAGPDTQYF. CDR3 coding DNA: TGTGCCAGCAGTCGAAGGATAGCGGGCCCAGATACGCAGTATTTT.